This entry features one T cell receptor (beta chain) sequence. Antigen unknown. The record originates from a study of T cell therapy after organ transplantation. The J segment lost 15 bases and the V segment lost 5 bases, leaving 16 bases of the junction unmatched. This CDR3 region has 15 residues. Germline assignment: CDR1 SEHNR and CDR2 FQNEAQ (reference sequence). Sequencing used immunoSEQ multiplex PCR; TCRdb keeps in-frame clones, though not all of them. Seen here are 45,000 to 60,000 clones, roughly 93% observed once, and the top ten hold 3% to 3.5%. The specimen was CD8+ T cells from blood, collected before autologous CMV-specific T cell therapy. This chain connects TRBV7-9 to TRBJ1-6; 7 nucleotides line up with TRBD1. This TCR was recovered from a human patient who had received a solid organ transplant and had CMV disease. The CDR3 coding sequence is TGTGCCAGCAGCCCCAGGGACAGCCGACCGCCGCTCCTCCACTTT. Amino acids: CASSPRDSRPPLLHF.